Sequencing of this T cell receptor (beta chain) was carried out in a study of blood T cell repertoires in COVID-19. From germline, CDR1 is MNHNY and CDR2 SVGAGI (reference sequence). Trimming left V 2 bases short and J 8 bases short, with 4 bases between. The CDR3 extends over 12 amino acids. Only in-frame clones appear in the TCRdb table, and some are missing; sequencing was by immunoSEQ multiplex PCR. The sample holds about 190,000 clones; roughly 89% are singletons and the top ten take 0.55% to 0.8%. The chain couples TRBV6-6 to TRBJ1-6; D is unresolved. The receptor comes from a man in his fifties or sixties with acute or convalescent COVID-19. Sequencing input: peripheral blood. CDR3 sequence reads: CASSYSDSPLHF. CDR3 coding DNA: TGTGCCAGCAGTTACAGCGATTCACCCCTCCACTTT.